This T cell receptor (beta chain) was documented in a study of T cells in Graves' hyperthyroidism and ophthalmopathy. Study information: Peripheral blood sampling occurred at initial diagnosis, before any treatment.

This clonotype was seen at least ten times. The antigen remains undetermined. Germline V gene sequence: CDR1 SGHAT, CDR2 FQNNGV. V was clipped by 5 bases and J by 6 bases, with 7 bases between them. There are 11 residues in the CDR3. It was RNA transcripts that yielded the amplified TCR beta CDR3 regions. A first-round RT-PCR of the TCR CDR3 used the HTBI primer set. TCRdb itself ran the multiplex PCR reads through MiXCR, one entry per CDR3 protein. This sample has 690,000 or so distinct CDR3 sequences, with about 19% found just once. General study results and limits: The model foresaw ophthalmopathy a median roughly 6.5 months prior to onset. Blood also held most thyroid clonotypes expanded beyond 0.001.

The origin of this receptor is a woman aged 50 to 60 with Graves' hyperthyroidism that later progressed to Graves' ophthalmopathy. This rearrangement joins TRBV11-2 to TRBJ1-1, with D possibly being TRBD1 (5 bases). The sequenced sample consisted of blood. In DNA, the CDR3 is TGTGCCAGCAGCGTGGGGGCTGAAGCTTTCTTT. Translating it yields CASSVGAEAFF.